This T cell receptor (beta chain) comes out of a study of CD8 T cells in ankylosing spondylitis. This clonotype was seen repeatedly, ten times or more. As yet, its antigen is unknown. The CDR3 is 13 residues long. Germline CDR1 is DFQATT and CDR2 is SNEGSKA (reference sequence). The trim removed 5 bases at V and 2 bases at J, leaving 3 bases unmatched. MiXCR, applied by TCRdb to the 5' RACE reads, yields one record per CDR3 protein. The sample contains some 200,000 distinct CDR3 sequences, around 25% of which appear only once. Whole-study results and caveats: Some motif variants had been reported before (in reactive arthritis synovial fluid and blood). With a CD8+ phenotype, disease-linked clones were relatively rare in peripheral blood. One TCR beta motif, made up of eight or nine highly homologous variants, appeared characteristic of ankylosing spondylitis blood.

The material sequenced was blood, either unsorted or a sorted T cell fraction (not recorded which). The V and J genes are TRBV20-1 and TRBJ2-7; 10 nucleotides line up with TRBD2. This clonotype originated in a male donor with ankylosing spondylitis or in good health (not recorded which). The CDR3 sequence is CSAVLAGTYEQYF. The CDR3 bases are TGCAGTGCTGTACTAGCGGGGACCTACGAGCAGTACTTC.